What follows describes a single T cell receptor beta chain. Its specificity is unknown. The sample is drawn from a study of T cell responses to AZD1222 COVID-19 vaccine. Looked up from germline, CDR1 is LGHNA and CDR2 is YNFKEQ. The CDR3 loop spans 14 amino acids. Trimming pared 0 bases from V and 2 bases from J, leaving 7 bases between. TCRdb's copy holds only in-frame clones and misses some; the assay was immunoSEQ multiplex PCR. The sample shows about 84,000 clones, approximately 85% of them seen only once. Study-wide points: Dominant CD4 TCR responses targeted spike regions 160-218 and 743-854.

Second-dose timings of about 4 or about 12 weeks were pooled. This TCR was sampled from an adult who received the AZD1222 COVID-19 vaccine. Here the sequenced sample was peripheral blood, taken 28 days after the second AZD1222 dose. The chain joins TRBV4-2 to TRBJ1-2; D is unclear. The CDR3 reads CASSQEQRNYGYTF. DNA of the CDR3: TGTGCCAGCAGCCAAGAACAGCGAAACTATGGCTACACCTTC.